A selection of T cell receptor beta chains follows, all from one sample in a study of T cell responses to AZD1222 COVID-19 vaccine. Some clones are missing from TCRdb's copy, which holds only in-frame ones; the method was immunoSEQ multiplex PCR. The sample consists of 45,000 to 70,000 clones, about 90% of them appearing once. Here the sequenced sample was peripheral blood, taken 28 days after the second AZD1222 dose. These receptors were taken from an adult who received the AZD1222 COVID-19 vaccine. Both conserved end residues are part of each CDR3. D genes are given only for firm matches. Clone size, where shown, is once, few, many, or a class for clones that have expanded.

.	.	TRBV5-1	TRBJ1-4	CASSLGGVGVDEKLFF	TGCGCCAGCAGCTTAGGTGGGGTTGGCGTAGATGAAAAACTGTTTTTT
.	TRBD2	TRBV3-1/TRBV3-2	TRBJ2-2	CASSQGLAGGAGELFF	TGTGCCAGCAGCCAAGGACTAGCGGGAGGGGCCGGGGAGCTGTTTTTT
.	.	TRBV6-1	TRBJ1-5	CASSELGTRRNQPQHF	TGTGCCAGCAGTGAGCTGGGGACAAGGCGGAATCAGCCCCAGCATTTT
.	.	TRBV30	TRBJ1-1	CAWSKQATEAFF	TGTGCCTGGAGTAAACAGGCCACTGAAGCTTTCTTT
.	TRBD1	TRBV5-1	TRBJ1-2	CASSPSGDRGLWGYTF	TGCGCCAGCAGCCCCTCCGGAGACAGGGGGCTTTGGGGCTACACCTTC
.	.	TRBV2	TRBJ1-5	CASSDGWSQPQHF	TGTGCCAGCAGCGATGGTTGGAGTCAGCCCCAGCATTTT
.	TRBD2	TRBV4-1	TRBJ2-1	CASSQPQREAYNEQFF	TGCGCCAGCAGCCAACCGCAGCGGGAGGCTTACAATGAGCAGTTCTTC
.	.	TRBV7-9	TRBJ2-2	CASSFGSAGELFF	TGTGCCAGCAGCTTCGGTTCTGCCGGGGAGCTGTTTTTT
.	.	TRBV6-5	TRBJ2-1	CASSPRWNEQFF	TGTGCCAGCAGTCCTCGGTGGAATGAGCAGTTCTTC
.	.	TRBV5-4	TRBJ2-7	CASSLDPGADEQYF	TGTGCCAGCAGCTTGGATCCGGGAGCCGACGAGCAGTACTTC
.	.	TRBV6-5	TRBJ1-2	CAGTNERYGYTF	TGTGCCGGTACGAACGAGCGGTATGGCTACACCTTC
.	.	TRBV4-1	TRBJ1-2	CASSPRWGQYGYTF	TGCGCCAGCAGCCCGCGCTGGGGTCAGTATGGCTACACCTTC
.	TRBD2	TRBV6-5	TRBJ2-7	CASSYSAGLQLEQYF	TGTGCCAGCAGTTACTCAGCGGGGCTACAATTAGAGCAGTACTTC
.	.	TRBV6-5	TRBJ1-6	CASRTPGRNSPLHF	TGTGCCAGCAGAACCCCGGGTCGAAATTCACCCCTCCACTTT
.	.	TRBV4-3	TRBJ2-2	CASSQLNAQHRGGSVTGELFF	TGCGCCAGCAGCCAATTGAATGCCCAACATCGTGGGGGCTCGGTCACCGGGGAGCTGTTTTTT
.	TRBD1	TRBV6-2/TRBV6-3	TRBJ1-2	CASSPHGQGEGYTF	TGTGCCAGCAGCCCCCATGGACAGGGGGAGGGCTACACCTTC
once	.	TRBV5-5	TRBJ2-1	CASSLEQGVFNEQFF	TGTGCCAGCAGCTTGGAACAGGGAGTTTTTAATGAGCAGTTCTTC
.	.	TRBV16	TRBJ2-1	CASSQSVARGNEQFF	TGTGCCAGCAGCCAATCAGTAGCCCGAGGGAATGAGCAGTTCTTC
.	TRBD2	TRBV9	TRBJ2-3	CASSVGLAGGPGADTQYF	TGTGCCAGCAGCGTGGGACTAGCGGGAGGGCCGGGGGCAGATACGCAGTATTTT
.	TRBD2	TRBV2	TRBJ2-3	CASSPSSGRALPADTQYF	TGTGCCAGCAGTCCTTCTAGCGGGAGGGCCCTTCCCGCAGATACGCAGTATTTT
.	.	TRBV24-1	TRBJ1-5	CATSDFGGPQHF	TGTGCCACCAGTGATTTTGGAGGGCCCCAGCATTTT
.	.	TRBV15	TRBJ1-5	CATRSLDSPAQHF	TGTGCCACCAGGAGCCTGGACTCGCCAGCCCAGCATTTT
.	TRBD1	TRBV12-3/TRBV12-4	TRBJ1-1	CASTRDRATEAFF	TGTGCCAGCACGAGGGACAGGGCCACTGAAGCTTTCTTT
.	TRBD2	TRBV10-3	TRBJ2-3	CAISGTSGAGSDTQYF	TGTGCCATCAGTGGGACTAGCGGAGCCGGTTCAGATACGCAGTATTTT
.	.	TRBV30	TRBJ1-2	CAWTRNAPWEGYTF	TGTGCCTGGACCCGTAACGCACCCTGGGAAGGCTACACCTTC
.	.	TRBV10-3	TRBJ1-3	CAISEGRGSGNTIYF	TGTGCCATCAGTGAGGGGAGGGGCTCTGGAAACACCATATATTTT
.	.	TRBV6-2/TRBV6-3	TRBJ1-1	CASSGIVDTEAFF	TGTGCCAGCAGTGGCATAGTAGACACTGAAGCTTTCTTT
.	TRBD1	TRBV2	TRBJ2-5	CASSLQGRETQYF	TGTGCCAGCAGCCTACAGGGGAGAGAGACCCAGTACTTC